A selection of T cell receptor beta chains follows, all from one sample in a study of cytomegalovirus exposure and HLA in healthy donors. TCRdb's table, derived via immunoSEQ multiplex PCR, lists solely in-frame clones and lacks some. The table includes around 91,000 clones, 90% to 95% detected once. Sequenced material: PBMCs. The receptors were gathered from a woman aged 25 to 39 in good health and CMV-seropositive. CDR3s leave out the opening cysteine and the closing phenylalanine or tryptophan.

J | V | CDR3
TRBJ2-7 | TRBV21-1 | ASSKEGTGSHEQY
TRBJ2-7 | TRBV4-2 | ASSHGTSFGYEQY
TRBJ2-2 | TRBV19 | ASSILRDRRLYTGELF
TRBJ2-5 | TRBV9 | ASSETLVGRAGETQY
TRBJ2-7 | TRBV25-1 | ASSESGLARGYVQY
TRBJ2-3 | TRBV29-1 | SVEWTSGRVLGDTQY
TRBJ2-2 | TRBV30 | AWSVRREGELF
TRBJ2-1 | TRBV2 | ASSELKPAGAMNEQF
TRBJ2-2 | TRBV29-1 | SVRPLGSTGELF
TRBJ2-5 | TRBV5-4 | ASKTGPGLQRETQY
TRBJ1-2 | TRBV6-5 | ASSYSTGGNYGYT